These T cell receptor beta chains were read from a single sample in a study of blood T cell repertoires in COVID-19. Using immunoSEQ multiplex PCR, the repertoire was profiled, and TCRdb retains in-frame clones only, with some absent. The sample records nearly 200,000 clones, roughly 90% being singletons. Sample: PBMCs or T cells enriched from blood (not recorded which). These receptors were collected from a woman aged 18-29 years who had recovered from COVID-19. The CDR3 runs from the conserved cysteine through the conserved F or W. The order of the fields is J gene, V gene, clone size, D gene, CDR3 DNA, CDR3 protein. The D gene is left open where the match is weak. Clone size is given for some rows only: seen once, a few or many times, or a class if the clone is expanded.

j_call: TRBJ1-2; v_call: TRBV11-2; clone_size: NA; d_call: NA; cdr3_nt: TGTGCCAGCAGCTCGTTAACTCGAACTTCCTATGGCTACACCTTC; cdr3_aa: CASSSLTRTSYGYTF
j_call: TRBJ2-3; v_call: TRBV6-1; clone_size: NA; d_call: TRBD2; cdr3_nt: TGTGCCAGCAGTGACGGACTAGCGGGGGGGCTTGATACGCAGTATTTT; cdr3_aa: CASSDGLAGGLDTQYF
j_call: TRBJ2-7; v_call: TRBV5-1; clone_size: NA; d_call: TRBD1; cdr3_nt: TGCGCCAGCAGCCCACTTCACTCGGACAGGGCCCGCGAGCAGTACTTC; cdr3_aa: CASSPLHSDRAREQYF
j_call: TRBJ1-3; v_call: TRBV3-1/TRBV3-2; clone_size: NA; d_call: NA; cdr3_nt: TGTGCCAGCAGCCACGGATGGACAGCGCTAACTGGAAACACCATATATTTT; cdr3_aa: CASSHGWTALTGNTIYF
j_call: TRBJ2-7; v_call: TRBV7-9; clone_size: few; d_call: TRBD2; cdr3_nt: TGTGCCAGCAGCTCTAGCGGGGGCCCTACGTACGAGCAGTACTTC; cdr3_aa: CASSSSGGPTYEQYF
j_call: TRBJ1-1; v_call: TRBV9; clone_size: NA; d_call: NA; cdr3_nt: TGTGCCAGCAGCGTAGGAGGCAGGGGCACTGAAGCTTTCTTT; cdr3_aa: CASSVGGRGTEAFF
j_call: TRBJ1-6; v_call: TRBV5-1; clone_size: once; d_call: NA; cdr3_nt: TGCGCCAGCAGCTCCATAGACGGGAATTCACCCCTCCACTTT; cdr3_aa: CASSSIDGNSPLHF
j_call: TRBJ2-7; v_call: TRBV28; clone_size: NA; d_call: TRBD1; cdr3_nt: TGTGCCAGCAGTTTGGGGGACAGGGTATTGGTCAGGTTCTACGAGCAGTACTTC; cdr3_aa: CASSLGDRVLVRFYEQYF
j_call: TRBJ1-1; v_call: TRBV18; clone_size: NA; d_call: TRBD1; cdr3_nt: TGTGCCAGCTCACCCGGACAGGGAATGAACACTGAAGCTTTCTTT; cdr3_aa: CASSPGQGMNTEAFF
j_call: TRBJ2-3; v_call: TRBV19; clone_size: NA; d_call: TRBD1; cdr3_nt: TGTGCCAGTAGTATAGAACCTGGGACAGGGTCAGATACGCAGTATTTT; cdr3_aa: CASSIEPGTGSDTQYF
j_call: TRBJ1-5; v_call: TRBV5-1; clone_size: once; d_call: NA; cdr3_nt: TGCGCCAGCAGCCTGCGGACAGCCCACAATCAGCCCCAGCATTTT; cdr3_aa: CASSLRTAHNQPQHF
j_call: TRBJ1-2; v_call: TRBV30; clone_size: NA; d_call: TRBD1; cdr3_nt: TGTGCCTGGGGGGACAGGAACTATGGCTACACCTTC; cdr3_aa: CAWGDRNYGYTF
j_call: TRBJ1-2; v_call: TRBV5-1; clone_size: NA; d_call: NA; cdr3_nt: TGCGCCAGCAACCCCGACAGGAATTACTATGGCTACACCTTC; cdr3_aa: CASNPDRNYYGYTF
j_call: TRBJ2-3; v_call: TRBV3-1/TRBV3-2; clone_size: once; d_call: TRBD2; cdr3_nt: TGTGCCAGCAGCCAAGAAAGCCCCTTTCTAGCGGGTAGCACAGATACGCAGTATTTT; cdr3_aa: CASSQESPFLAGSTDTQYF
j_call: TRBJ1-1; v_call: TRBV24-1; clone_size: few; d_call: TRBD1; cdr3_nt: TGTGCCACCAGTGAGGACAGGGGCACTGAAGCTTTCTTT; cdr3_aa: CATSEDRGTEAFF
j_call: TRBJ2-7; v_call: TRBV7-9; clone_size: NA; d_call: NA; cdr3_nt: TGTGCCAGCAGCCGACAGCTAAATCCCTACGAGCAGTACTTC; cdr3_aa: CASSRQLNPYEQYF
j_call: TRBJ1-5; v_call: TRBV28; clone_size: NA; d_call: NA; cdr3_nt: TGTGCCAGTAGGATGGACAGTGGCTATAGCAATCAGCCCCAGCATTTT; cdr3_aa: CASRMDSGYSNQPQHF
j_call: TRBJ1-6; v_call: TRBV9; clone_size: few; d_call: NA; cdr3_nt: TGTGCCAGCAGCCTAAGGGGATTAGCACCTGGGTTGGATTCACCCCTCCACTTT; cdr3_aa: CASSLRGLAPGLDSPLHF
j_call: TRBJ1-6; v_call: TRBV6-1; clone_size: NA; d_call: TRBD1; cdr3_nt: TGTGCCAGCAGTGAAGGGCGTCAGGGGGGCTCACCCCTCCACTTT; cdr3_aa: CASSEGRQGGSPLHF
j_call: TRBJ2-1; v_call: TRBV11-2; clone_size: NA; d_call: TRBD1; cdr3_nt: TGTGCCAGCAGCTCCTCGACAGGGGGCGATGAGCAGTTCTTC; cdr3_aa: CASSSSTGGDEQFF
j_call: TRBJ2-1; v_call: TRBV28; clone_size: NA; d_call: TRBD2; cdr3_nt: TGTGCCAGCCGCCGGCGGGGGGCCTCCAATGAGCAGTTCTTC; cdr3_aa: CASRRRGASNEQFF
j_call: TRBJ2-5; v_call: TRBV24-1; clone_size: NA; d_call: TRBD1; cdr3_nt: TGTGCCACCGCTGACCCGGACAGGAAGACCCAGTACTTC; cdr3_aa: CATADPDRKTQYF
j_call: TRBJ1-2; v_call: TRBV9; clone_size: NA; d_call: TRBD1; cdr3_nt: TGTGCCAGCAGCGCGGAAGGGGGCGGCTTAAACTATGGCTACACCTTC; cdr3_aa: CASSAEGGGLNYGYTF